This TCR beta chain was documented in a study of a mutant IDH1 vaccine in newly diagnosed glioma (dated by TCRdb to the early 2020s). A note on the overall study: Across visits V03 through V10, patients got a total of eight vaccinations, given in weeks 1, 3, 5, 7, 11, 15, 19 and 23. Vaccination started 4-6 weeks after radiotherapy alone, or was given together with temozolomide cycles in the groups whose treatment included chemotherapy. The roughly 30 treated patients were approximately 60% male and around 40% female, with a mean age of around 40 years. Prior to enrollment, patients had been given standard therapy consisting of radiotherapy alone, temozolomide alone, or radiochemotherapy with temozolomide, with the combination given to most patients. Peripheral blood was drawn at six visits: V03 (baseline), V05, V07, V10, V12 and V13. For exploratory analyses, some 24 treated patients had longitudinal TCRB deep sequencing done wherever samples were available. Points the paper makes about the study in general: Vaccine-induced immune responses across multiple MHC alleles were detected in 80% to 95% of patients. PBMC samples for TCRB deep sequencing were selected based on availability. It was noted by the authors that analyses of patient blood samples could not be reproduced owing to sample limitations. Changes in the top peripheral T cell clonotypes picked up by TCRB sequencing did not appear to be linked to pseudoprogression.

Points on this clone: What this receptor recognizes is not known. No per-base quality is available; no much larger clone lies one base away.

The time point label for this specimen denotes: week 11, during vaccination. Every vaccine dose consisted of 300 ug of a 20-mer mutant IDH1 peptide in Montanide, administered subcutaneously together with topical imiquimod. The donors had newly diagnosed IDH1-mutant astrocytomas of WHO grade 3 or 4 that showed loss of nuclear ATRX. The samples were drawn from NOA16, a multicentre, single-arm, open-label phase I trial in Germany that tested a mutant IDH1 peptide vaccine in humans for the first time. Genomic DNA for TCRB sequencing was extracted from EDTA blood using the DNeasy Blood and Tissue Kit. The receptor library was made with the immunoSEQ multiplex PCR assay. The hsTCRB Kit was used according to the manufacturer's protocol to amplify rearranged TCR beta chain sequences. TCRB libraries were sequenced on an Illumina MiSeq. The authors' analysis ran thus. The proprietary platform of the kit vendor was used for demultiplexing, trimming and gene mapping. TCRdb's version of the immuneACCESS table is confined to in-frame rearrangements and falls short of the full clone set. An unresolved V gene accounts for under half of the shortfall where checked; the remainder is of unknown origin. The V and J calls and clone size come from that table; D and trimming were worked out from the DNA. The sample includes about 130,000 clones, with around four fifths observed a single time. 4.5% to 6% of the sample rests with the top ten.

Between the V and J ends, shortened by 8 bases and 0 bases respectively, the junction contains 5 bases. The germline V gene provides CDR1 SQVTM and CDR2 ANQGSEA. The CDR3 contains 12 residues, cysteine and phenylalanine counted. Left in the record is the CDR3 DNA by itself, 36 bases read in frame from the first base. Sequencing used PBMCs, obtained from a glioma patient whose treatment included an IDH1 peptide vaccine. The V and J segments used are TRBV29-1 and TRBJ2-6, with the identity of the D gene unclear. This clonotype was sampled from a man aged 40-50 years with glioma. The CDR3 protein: CSFLSGANVLTF. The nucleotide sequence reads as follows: TGCAGCTTTCTCTCTGGGGCCAACGTCCTGACTTTC. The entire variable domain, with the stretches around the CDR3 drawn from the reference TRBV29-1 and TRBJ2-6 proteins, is SAVISQKPSRDICQRGTSLTIQCQVDSQVTMMFWYRQQPGQSLTLIATANQGSEATYESGFVIDKFPISRPNLTFSTLTVSNMSPEDSSIYLCSFLSGANVLTFGAGSRLTVL.